Listed below are T cell receptor beta chains from one sample, sequenced in a study of T cell repertoires in cytomegalovirus infection. TCRdb reprocessed the reads with MiXCR, giving one entry per CDR3 protein. The table includes approximately 190,000 distinct CDR3 sequences, roughly 9.8% detected once. The sequencing input was PBMCs. Receptors originate from a human donor in good health (CMV status not recorded). Some clones in this sample may be carry-over from other donors' samples. CDR3s include the opening cysteine and the closing phenylalanine or tryptophan. The D gene is left open where the match is weak. Rows may omit the clone size; those that give it use once, few, many or a size class.

d_call	clone_size	v_call	j_call	cdr3_nt	cdr3_aa
NA	NA	TRBV25-1	TRBJ2-5	TGTGCCAGCAGTGAATACGGGACTGCACAAGAGACCCAGTACTTC	CASSEYGTAQETQYF
NA	few	TRBV5-1	TRBJ1-3	TGCGCCAGCAGCTTGGAACCGCACTCTGGAAACACCATATATTTT	CASSLEPHSGNTIYF
NA	many	TRBV7-9	TRBJ1-1	TGTGCCAGCAGCTTAGAGCAGGGCGGTTGGACTGAAGCTTTCTTT	CASSLEQGGWTEAFF
NA	many	TRBV7-8	TRBJ1-4	TGTGCCAGCAGCTCCCCTTCACAAAATGAAAAACTGTTTTTT	CASSSPSQNEKLFF
TRBD2	many	TRBV10-3	TRBJ2-3	TGTGCCATCAGTGCAACTAGCGGAGGAGATACGCAGTATTTT	CAISATSGGDTQYF
NA	few	TRBV6-2/TRBV6-3	TRBJ2-7	TGTGCCAGCACCCAGGAAGGGATCTCCTACGAGCAGTACTTC	CASTQEGISYEQYF
NA	many	TRBV7-2	TRBJ2-5	TGTGCCAGCAGACTCGGTCGGGGAGGTGCGGGAGAGACCCAGTACTTC	CASRLGRGGAGETQYF
TRBD2	many	TRBV6-4	TRBJ2-5	TGTGCCAGCAGTCGACTAGCGGGCGCCCAAGAGACCCAGTACTTC	CASSRLAGAQETQYF
NA	NA	TRBV27	TRBJ1-6	TGTGCCAGCAGTTTGGGGCAGAGTAATTCACCCCTCCACTTT	CASSLGQSNSPLHF
NA	NA	TRBV5-6	TRBJ2-2	TGTGCCAGCAGCTTGGGTGAGACTAGGCGGAACACCGGGGAGCTGTTTTTT	CASSLGETRRNTGELFF
NA	few	TRBV5-4	TRBJ2-3	TGTGCCAGCAGAGGGGGAGTCCACACAGATACGCAGTATTTT	CASRGGVHTDTQYF
NA	many	TRBV28	TRBJ1-2	TGTGCCAGCAGTTTAGGCCGGGGGGATATCTATGGCTACACCTTC	CASSLGRGDIYGYTF
NA	NA	TRBV23-1	TRBJ2-6	TGCGCCAGCAGTCACAAGGTCTCTGGGGCCAACGTCCTGACTTTC	CASSHKVSGANVLTF
TRBD1	NA	TRBV28	TRBJ1-5	TGTGCCAGCAGTTTGCCGGGACAGGGGGCGCAAAGCAATCAGCCCCAGCATTTT	CASSLPGQGAQSNQPQHF
NA	many	TRBV7-2	TRBJ2-1	TGTGCCAGCAGCCCTCCTTGGCGGAGGGTTTCCTACAATGAGCAGTTCTTC	CASSPPWRRVSYNEQFF
TRBD2	few	TRBV2	TRBJ2-1	TGTGCCAGCAGTCAACCCGGACTAGAGTGGCCTGAGCAGTTCTTC	CASSQPGLEWPEQFF
NA	many	TRBV7-2	TRBJ2-2	TGTGCCAGCAGTTTAAACCCCTTTCCGAACACCGGGGAGCTGTTTTTT	CASSLNPFPNTGELFF
NA	NA	TRBV3-1	TRBJ2-1	TGTGCCAGCAGCCAAGCGGGCACACATTACAATGAGCAGTTCTTC	CASSQAGTHYNEQFF
NA	many	TRBV12-3/TRBV12-4	TRBJ1-5	TGTGCCAGCAGTTCACCGGGACTGATTAATCAGCCCCAGCATTTT	CASSSPGLINQPQHF
NA	NA	TRBV28	TRBJ2-1	TGTGCCAGCAGCCCCTCGGGAAGCTCCTACAATGCGCAGTTCTTC	CASSPSGSSYNAQFF
NA	many	TRBV6-5	TRBJ1-2	TGTGCCAGCAGGAACAGGGAGGGGAACTATGGCTACACCTTC	CASRNREGNYGYTF
TRBD2	many	TRBV20-1	TRBJ2-5	TGCAGTGCTTGGATAAACCGGGACTACTCGTTCCAAGAGACCCAGTACTTC	CSAWINRDYSFQETQYF
NA	few	TRBV20-1	TRBJ1-2	TGCAGTACCCCGCCCGGACAGATGGCTGGCTACACCTTC	CSTPPGQMAGYTF
NA	few	TRBV27	TRBJ2-7	TGTGCCAGCAGTTTTTCGGACGGCTCCTACGAGCAGTACTTC	CASSFSDGSYEQYF
TRBD1	NA	TRBV27	TRBJ1-1	TGTGCCAGCAGTTTACAGGCGGCGGGGACAGGGGGTAAGTGGACTGAAGCTTTCTTT	CASSLQAAGTGGKWTEAFF
NA	NA	TRBV11-2	TRBJ2-2	TGTGCCAGCAGCTTAGCCCGACTAGCCGGGGAGCTGTTTTTT	CASSLARLAGELFF
TRBD1	many	TRBV7-2	TRBJ1-5	TGTGCCAGCAGCTTAAGACAGGGGGCCCATCAGCCCCAGCATTTT	CASSLRQGAHQPQHF
NA	many	TRBV7-2	TRBJ1-3	TGTGCCAGCAGCTTACAAGTGGGAAACACCATATATTTT	CASSLQVGNTIYF
TRBD2	many	TRBV7-2	TRBJ2-7	TGTGCCAGCAGCTTAGCGCATTCGGGAGGGCCGTGGGAGCAGTACTTC	CASSLAHSGGPWEQYF
TRBD1	NA	TRBV19	TRBJ2-2	TGTGCCACCCGGGACAGGGGAAACACCGGGGAGCTGTTTTTT	CATRDRGNTGELFF
NA	few	TRBV15	TRBJ1-4	TGTGCCACCAGCAGAGATTTTCTTGGGGGTGAAAAACTGTTTTTT	CATSRDFLGGEKLFF
TRBD1	NA	TRBV12-3/TRBV12-4	TRBJ1-2	TGTGCCAGCGGGGACAGAGATAACTATGGCTACACCTTC	CASGDRDNYGYTF
NA	few	TRBV2	TRBJ2-3	TGTGCCAGCAGGCGGACGCTCGAGTGGGGCACAGATACGCAGTATTTT	CASRRTLEWGTDTQYF
NA	NA	TRBV12-3/TRBV12-4	TRBJ1-1	TGTGCCAGCAGTCCGCGTACAGGGAGTACTGAAGCTTTCTTT	CASSPRTGSTEAFF
TRBD1	once	TRBV20-1	TRBJ1-2	TGCAGTGCTAGAGGGCAAAGCGTTACCAGGGGGAACTATGGCTACACCTTC	CSARGQSVTRGNYGYTF
NA	many	TRBV19	TRBJ2-2	TGTGCCAGTAGTATGGGGGACCAGGGGAACACCGGGGAGCTGTTTTTT	CASSMGDQGNTGELFF
NA	NA	TRBV5-6	TRBJ1-1	TGTGCCAGCAGCTTCCCGACGTCAAGCACTGAAGCTTTCTTT	CASSFPTSSTEAFF
NA	many	TRBV28	TRBJ2-1	TGTGCCAGCAGTAATAGCGTGTGGCAGCAGTTCTTC	CASSNSVWQQFF
NA	many	TRBV19	TRBJ2-7	TGTGCCAGTAGTGCCGCCGGGTCCTACGAGCAGTACTTC	CASSAAGSYEQYF
NA	many	TRBV7-2	TRBJ1-6	TGTGCCAGCAGCTTAGTTGGGGTGGCACCCCTCCACTTT	CASSLVGVAPLHF
NA	once	TRBV20-1	TRBJ1-1	TGCAGTGCTAGGGACCCGGGACAAGGGGGAGGAAGCACTGAAGCTTTCTTT	CSARDPGQGGGSTEAFF
NA	many	TRBV6-2/TRBV6-3	TRBJ1-5	TGTGCCAGCACAGGGTCGGAACAGCCCCAGCATTTT	CASTGSEQPQHF
TRBD2	many	TRBV28	TRBJ2-5	TGTGCCAGCAGTCCCGGGAGGTTGGGGTCAGAGACCCAGTACTTC	CASSPGRLGSETQYF
NA	many	TRBV2	TRBJ1-4	TGTGCCAGCAGCCCCCGCGGGGTGAAAAATGAAAAACTGTTTTTT	CASSPRGVKNEKLFF
NA	many	TRBV24-1	TRBJ1-5	TGTGCCACCAGCGCGGGACTGACTAATCAGCCCCAGCATTTT	CATSAGLTNQPQHF
NA	NA	TRBV6-2/TRBV6-3	TRBJ2-7	TGTGCGGGAGGCGGAGCCGCTGAGCAGTACTTC	CAGGGAAEQYF
TRBD1	many	TRBV7-9	TRBJ1-2	TGTGCCAGCAGCCCCACGGGGACAGGGGGCTGGCATGGCTACACCTTC	CASSPTGTGGWHGYTF
NA	many	TRBV7-9	TRBJ1-2	TGTGCCAGCAGCTTCGGACAGTATTATGGCTACACCTTC	CASSFGQYYGYTF
TRBD2	few	TRBV6-2/TRBV6-3	TRBJ2-3	TGTGCCAGCAGTCGCGGACTAGCGGGAGCGGCAGATACGCAGTATTTT	CASSRGLAGAADTQYF
TRBD2	few	TRBV28	TRBJ2-3	TGTGCCAGCAGACTAACTAGCGGGAGCGGCCCAGATACGCAGTATTTT	CASRLTSGSGPDTQYF
NA	NA	TRBV4-3	TRBJ1-1	TGCGCCAGCAGCCAAGATCGGGGCGCGGGAACTGAAGCTTTCTTT	CASSQDRGAGTEAFF